The 6 T cell receptor beta chains listed next were all sequenced from one sample in a study of control samples from healthy donors and cancer patients. Sequenced by immunoSEQ multiplex PCR; TCRdb stores in-frame clones only, minus some. The sample yields tens of thousands of clones, approximately 89% seen once. The sequencing sample was made of PBMCs. All receptors derive from a man in his fifties or sixties with head and neck cancer.

J is TRBJ2-1 and V is TRBV6-5; 11 bases are shared with TRBD2. This CDR3 is 15 amino acids long. V trimming: 6 bases; J trimming: 2 bases; junction bases outside the gene matches: 3. Looked up from germline, CDR1 is MNHEY and CDR2 is SVGAGI. CDR3 residues: CASRTSGTTYNEQFF. The CDR3 DNA is TGTGCCAGCAGGACTAGCGGGACGACCTACAATGAGCAGTTCTTC.

V gene TRBV30 combines with J gene TRBJ2-1; 7 nucleotides agree with TRBD1. After removal of 4 bases from V and 6 bases from J, the junction contained 15 bases not matched to a gene. The CDR3 covers 16 residues. Germline assignment: CDR1 GTSNPN and CDR2 SVGIG (reference sequence). CDR3 protein: CAWIHPVGGRGNEQFF. The CDR3 DNA reads as TGTGCCTGGATCCATCCCGTAGGGGGCCGCGGCAATGAGCAGTTCTTC.

The rearrangement uses TRBV5-1 and TRBJ1-4; 8 bases fit TRBD1. The CDR3 runs to 14 residues. The trim removed 4 bases at V and 14 bases at J, leaving 13 bases unmatched. Germline CDR1 SGHRS, CDR2 YFSETQ. Written as DNA, the CDR3 is TGCGCCAGCAGCCACGACAGGGGAGGCGGTGGGCTGTTTTTT. Its translation is CASSHDRGGGGLFF.

The J gene is TRBJ1-2, the V gene TRBV3-1 (or the pseudogene TRBV3-2); D might be TRBD1 (6 bases). In germline, CDR1 is LGHDT, CDR2 YNNKEL (reference sequence). Trimming took off 0 bases at V and 3 bases at J, with 11 bases between the two ends. This CDR3 spans 15 amino acids. The CDR3 DNA sequence: TGTGCCAGCAGCCAAGAATGGGGGGGCGACTATGGCTACACCTTC. This sequence encodes CASSQEWGGDYGYTF.

The chain is built from TRBV5-1 and TRBJ2-1; 10 bases line up with TRBD2. With 5 bases clipped from V and 7 bases from J, the junction kept 6 bases outside the gene matches. CDR3 length: 14 residues. The germline V gene encodes CDR1 SGHRS and CDR2 YFSETQ. CDR3 sequence reads: CASRKSGRGNEQFF. In DNA form, the CDR3 reads TGCGCCAGCAGGAAAAGCGGGAGGGGAAATGAGCAGTTCTTC.

Only one count was recorded for this clone. The chain recombines TRBV5-5 with TRBJ1-1; a possible D gene is TRBD1 (6 bases). The CDR3 spans 15 residues. Germline CDR1 and CDR2: SGHKS and YYEKEE (reference sequence). The V gene lost 3 bases and the J gene lost 5 bases, with 17 bases spanning the gap. The CDR3 is CASSYAGAAGTEAFF. The CDR3 nucleotides read TGTGCCAGCAGCTATGCAGGGGCAGCGGGGACTGAAGCTTTCTTT.